These 21 T cell receptor beta chains originate from one sample sequenced in a study of T cells after posttransplantation cyclophosphamide. Clones were sequenced by immunoSEQ multiplex PCR, and TCRdb holds only the in-frame ones, with some missing. The data hold about 52,000 clones, with roughly 94% observed a single time. Sequencing was done on a sample of PBMCs. These receptors were taken from a woman aged 25-40 years in good health and a related stem cell transplant donor.

The chain has TRBV5-5 and TRBJ2-2; no clear D. Germline CDR1 reads SGHKS; CDR2 reads YYEKEE (reference sequence). The CDR3 is 17 residues long. V was shortened by 0 bases and J by 3 bases, with 15 bases between the two germline ends. CDR3 residues: CASSLVNSEDHTGELFF. CDR3 nucleotides: TGTGCCAGCAGCTTGGTAAATTCTGAGGATCACACCGGGGAGCTGTTTTTT.

CDR3 region: CASSLAYWADTEAFF. CDR3 nucleotide sequence: TGTGCCAGCAGCTTAGCGTATTGGGCAGACACTGAAGCTTTCTTT. The V gene is TRBV7-9, the J gene TRBJ1-1; D gene uncertain. The V gene lost 0 bases and the J gene lost 3 bases, with 11 bases spanning the gap. The CDR3 has 15 amino acids. Germline CDR1 and CDR2: SEHNR and FQNEAQ (reference sequence).

V gene TRBV7-9 combines with J gene TRBJ1-2; TRBD1 is a possible D gene (6 bases). V was clipped by 1 base and J by 8 bases, with 11 bases between them. The CDR3 contains 13 residues. The V gene's germline CDR1 is SEHNR and CDR2 FQNEAQ (reference sequence). Written as DNA, the CDR3 is TGTGCCAGCAGCTTAGGACAGCAGGGGGGCTACACCTTC. Its protein is CASSLGQQGGYTF.

The rearrangement links TRBV6-4 to TRBJ2-3, with a possible D match to TRBD1 (6 bases). Trimming left V 3 bases short and J 5 bases short, with 12 bases between. The CDR3 loop spans 14 amino acids. CDR1 is MRHNA, CDR2 SNTAGT, per germline. CDR3 residues: CASSEETGIDTQYF. The CDR3 bases are TGTGCCAGCAGTGAGGAAACAGGGATAGATACGCAGTATTTT.

The chain is built from TRBV5-1 and TRBJ1-2; D might be TRBD1 (5 bases). The CDR3 runs 14 residues. CDR1 and CDR2 (germline): SGHRS, YFSETQ. V was clipped by 0 bases and J by 6 bases, with 12 bases between them. CDR3 DNA: TGCGCCAGCAGCTTGGGCCAGGGTAATCATGGCTACACCTTC. Amino acids: CASSLGQGNHGYTF.

The chain carries TRBV28 and TRBJ2-7; D ambiguous. CDR3 length: 12 amino acids. V was cut by 8 bases and J by 0 bases, with 8 bases left in between. Germline V gene sequence: CDR1 MDHEN, CDR2 SYDVKM. The CDR3 coding sequence is TGTGCCAGCCGGTCTGTCTCCTACGAGCAGTACTTC. It specifies CASRSVSYEQYF. Looking up the rest from reference TRBV28 and TRBJ2-7 gives the full variable domain: DVKVTQSSRYLVKRTGEKVFLECVQDMDHENMFWYRQDPGLGLRLIYFSYDVKMKEKGDIPEGYSVSREKKERFSLILESASTNQTSMYLCASRSVSYEQYFGPGTRLTVT.

J is TRBJ1-1 and V is TRBV29-1; D not resolved. V was trimmed by 1 base and J by 11 bases, leaving 8 bases between them. From germline, CDR1 is SQVTM and CDR2 ANQGSEA. CDR3 size: 10 residues. The CDR3 sequence: CSVEGSGAFF. Here the CDR3 DNA reads TGCAGCGTTGAAGGGTCGGGTGCTTTCTTT.

This chain links TRBV18 with TRBJ2-3, with 8 bases identical to TRBD1. Trimming removed 6 bases from V and 4 bases from J; junction bases left unmatched: 9. The CDR3 extends over 15 amino acids. Germline CDR1 is KGHSH and CDR2 is LQKENI. CDR3 protein: CASSTGQGGADTQYF. CDR3 nucleotide sequence: TGTGCCAGCTCTACCGGACAGGGAGGCGCAGATACGCAGTATTTT. The complete variable domain, with remaining parts taken from reference TRBV18 and TRBJ2-3, reads NAGVMQNPRHLVRRRGQEARLRCSPMKGHSHVYWYRQLPEEGLKFMVYLQKENIIDESGMPKERFSAEFPKEGPSILRIQQVVRGDSAAYFCASSTGQGGADTQYFGPGTRLTVL.

V and J are TRBV7-9 and TRBJ2-2; D is perhaps TRBD2 (6 bases). Trimming removed 5 bases from V and 1 base from J, with 11 bases in between. There are 15 residues in the CDR3. Looked up from germline, CDR1 is SEHNR and CDR2 is FQNEAQ (reference sequence). The CDR3 nucleotides are TGTGCCAGCAGCCCCCATAGCGGGAACACCGGGGAGCTGTTTTTT. As protein: CASSPHSGNTGELFF.

The sample holds one count of this clone. The V call is TRBV19, the J call TRBJ1-5, with TRBD1 matching over 7 bases. J lost 4 bases, V lost 5 bases, and 5 bases had no gene match. This CDR3 spans 14 amino acids. CDR1 and CDR2 (germline): LNHDA, SQIVND (reference sequence). CDR3 DNA sequence: TGTGCCAGTAGTCAGGGACAGAGGAATCAGCCCCAGCATTTT. The encoded protein is CASSQGQRNQPQHF.

CDR3 sequence: CASSGSGRRTEAFF. The CDR3 DNA is TGTGCCAGCAGTGGTTCCGGGAGGAGGACTGAAGCTTTCTTT. This chain connects TRBV25-1 to TRBJ1-1, with unresolved D. V lost 4 bases, J lost 5 bases, and 14 bases lay in between. This CDR3 has 14 amino acids. The germline gives CDR1 MGHDK, CDR2 SYGVNS. Complete variable domain (other parts from reference TRBV25-1 and TRBJ1-1): EADIYQTPRYLVIGTGKKITLECSQTMGHDKMYWYQQDPGMELHLIHYSYGVNSTEKGDLSSESTVSRIRTEHFPLTLESARPSHTSQYLCASSGSGRRTEAFFGQGTRLTVV.

This chain connects TRBV19 to TRBJ2-3, with TRBD1 identical over 7 bases. Germline CDR1 reads LNHDA; CDR2 reads SQIVND (reference sequence). This CDR3 has 15 amino acids. V lost 4 bases and J lost 6; bases outside the gene matches: 10. The CDR3 region is CASSTAGQATDTQYF. CDR3 sequence (DNA): TGTGCCAGTAGTACCGCCGGACAGGCGACGGATACGCAGTATTTT.

V and J are TRBV9 and TRBJ2-1; D unclear. The CDR3 covers 13 residues. V lost 4 bases, J lost 3 bases, and 8 bases lay in between. Germline V gene lookup returns CDR1 SGDLS and CDR2 YYNGEE. CDR3 sequence (DNA): TGTGCCAGCAGCATGACACTCTACAATGAGCAGTTCTTC. This sequence encodes CASSMTLYNEQFF.

This clone has just one count. The V call is TRBV11-2, the J call TRBJ2-3, with TRBD1 matching over 10 bases. Looked up from germline, CDR1 is SGHAT and CDR2 is FQNNGV. The CDR3 runs to 15 residues. The trim removed 5 bases at V and 4 bases at J, leaving 6 bases unmatched. CDR3 nucleotides: TGTGCCAGCAGCGCCGGGACAGGGGTCGCAGATACGCAGTATTTT. Protein sequence: CASSAGTGVADTQYF.

The chain uses TRBV6-4 and TRBJ2-2; 13 positions match TRBD2. The junction had 5 bases not matched to a gene; V was cut back by 7 bases and J by 3 bases. Germline V gene lookup returns CDR1 MRHNA and CDR2 SNTAGT. The CDR3 loop spans 16 amino acids. CDR3 nucleotide sequence: TGTGCCAGCAAGGAGGGGACTAGCGGGGACACCGGGGAGCTGTTTTTT. It encodes CASKEGTSGDTGELFF.

CDR3 in DNA: TGTGCCAGCAGAGAAACACGACAGGGGGCTGGAAACACCATATATTTT. It translates to CASRETRQGAGNTIYF. The rearrangement uses TRBV6-6 and TRBJ1-3, with 9 bases that match TRBD1. With 6 bases clipped from V and 2 bases from J, the junction kept 8 bases outside the gene matches. The germline CDR1 and CDR2 sequences are MNHNY and SVGAGI (reference sequence). This CDR3 is built from 16 residues.

The V gene is TRBV28, the J gene TRBJ1-1; perhaps TRBD1 as D (5 bases). The CDR3 totals 11 residues. Trimming took 6 bases from V and 6 from J, leaving 8 bases between them. Germline V gene sequence: CDR1 MDHEN, CDR2 SYDVKM. The CDR3 nucleotides are TGTGCCAGCAGGGGGCCCGCTGAAGCTTTCTTT. Amino acid sequence: CASRGPAEAFF.

V is TRBV10-2 and J is TRBJ2-3, with 9 bases fitting TRBD2. V gave up 0 bases and J gave up 7 bases; unmatched junction bases: 8. This CDR3 is built from 16 residues. Germline CDR1 and CDR2: WSHSY and SAAADI. CDR3 nucleotide sequence: TGCGCCAGCAGTGAGTCGGTTCTAGCGGGGATCCATACGCAGTATTTT. Its protein product is CASSESVLAGIHTQYF.

The rearrangement links TRBV2 to TRBJ1-2; maybe TRBD1 (5 bases). The CDR3 loop spans 13 amino acids. Trimming took off 6 bases at V and 8 bases at J, with 16 bases between the two ends. From germline, CDR1 is SNHLY and CDR2 FYNNEI. In DNA form, the CDR3 reads TGTGCCAGCAGACGGACATCCGTACTCGGCTACACCTTC. Translation: CASRRTSVLGYTF.

The rearrangement links TRBV15 to TRBJ1-5, with D possibly being TRBD1 (6 bases). CDR1 is LNHNV, CDR2 YYDKDF, per germline (reference sequence). This CDR3 is 18 amino acids long. With 0 bases removed from V and 3 bases from J, the gap between germline ends came to 18 bases. This CDR3 is CATSRDRRVGAVNQPQHF. The DNA for the CDR3 is TGTGCCACCAGCAGAGATCGGCGAGTGGGGGCAGTCAATCAGCCCCAGCATTTT.

A note on this clone: At one of its ends the junction is not consistent with the germline gene, which may arise from a read error. The same CDR3 is also encoded by other DNA sequences in this sample. The chain couples TRBV30 to TRBJ2-7, with TRBD1 matching 10 bases. Looked up from germline, CDR1 is GTSNPN and CDR2 is SVGIG (reference sequence). The CDR3 sequence is 14 residues long. In DNA form, the CDR3 reads TGTGCTTGGAGTCCCGGGACAGGGGTGTTCTACGTGCACTTC. As protein: CAWSPGTGVFYVHF. Full variable domain (outside the CDR3, taken from reference TRBV30 and TRBJ2-7): SQTIHQWPATLVQPVGSPLSLECTVEGTSNPNLYWYRQAAGRGLQLLFYSVGIGQISSEVPQNLSASRPQDRQFILSSKKLLLSDSGFYLCAWSPGTGVFYVHFGPGTRLTVT.